Included here is one T cell receptor beta chain sequence, with context. The data belong to a study of T cells after yellow fever vaccination. One entry per CDR3 protein, called by TCRdb with MiXCR from the 5' RACE reads. The sample has 300,000 to 450,000 distinct CDR3 sequences; 6.2% are singletons. The sample was PBMCs, taken 5 days after the yellow fever booster vaccination. The clonotype originates from a man aged 25-45 years who received the YFV17D yellow fever vaccine.

The CDR3 DNA follows: TGCAGTGCTAGCTACCAGAGATACTATGGCTACACCTTC. Protein sequence: CSASYQRYYGYTF. The chain uses TRBV20-1 and TRBJ1-2; no reliable D call. Between the trimmed V and J ends, which lost 3 bases and 3 bases, there was a span of 11 bases. In germline, CDR1 is DFQATT, CDR2 SNEGSKA (reference sequence). This CDR3 has 13 amino acids.